This T cell receptor beta chain was recorded in a study of cytomegalovirus exposure and HLA in healthy donors. PCR involved 60 Vbeta and 13 Jbeta primers. Assay: immunoSEQ multiplex PCR; the TCRdb copy retains only in-frame clones and omits some. In the table there are some 150,000 clones, about four fifths of which are singletons. Trimming left V 5 bases short and J 5 bases short, with 18 bases between. CDR1 and CDR2 from the germline V gene are SGHTA and FQGNSA. The CDR3 has 15 residues. In its sample, this clone was seen a few times. The chain recombines TRBV7-2 with TRBJ2-5; possible D gene TRBD1, 6 bases. The sample taken for sequencing was PBMCs. This sequence was found in a man between 45 and 60 years old in good health and CMV-seropositive. CDR3 sequence (DNA): TGTGCCAGCAGCCCTATCCGGGACATCGGGGAGACCCAGTACTTC. Translating it yields CASSPIRDIGETQYF.